Listed below are T cell receptor beta chains from one sample, sequenced in a study of T cells in localized non-small cell lung cancer. TCRdb's copy holds only in-frame clones and misses some; the assay was immunoSEQ multiplex PCR. The table has tens of thousands of clones, about four fifths seen once; the top ten hold over 2.5%. The sequencing used peripheral blood, collected before any cancer treatment. The origin of the receptors is a man aged 35 to 69 with stage I lung adenocarcinoma. Both conserved end residues are part of each CDR3. The D gene is left open where the match is weak. The size field is filled for only some rows; it gives once, few, many or a size class.

v_call,j_call,d_call,clone_size,cdr3_aa,cdr3_nt
TRBV5-6,TRBJ2-7,TRBD2,-,CASSLPGLASYEQYF,TGTGCCAGCAGCTTGCCCGGACTAGCCTCCTACGAGCAGTACTTC
TRBV5-1,TRBJ2-2,TRBD2,-,CASSPRVGLAGGQSTGELFF,TGCGCCAGCAGCCCCCGGGTAGGACTAGCGGGGGGGCAGAGCACCGGGGAGCTGTTTTTT
TRBV27,TRBJ2-7,TRBD1,-,CASSLSGGAGHYEQYF,TGTGCCAGCAGTTTATCAGGGGGCGCGGGTCACTACGAGCAGTACTTC
TRBV5-6,TRBJ2-1,-,-,CASSYLGGPYNEQFF,TGTGCCAGCAGCTACCTCGGGGGGCCATACAATGAGCAGTTCTTC
TRBV18,TRBJ2-2,-,-,CASPSGKNTGELFF,TGTGCCAGCCCCTCGGGGAAAAACACCGGGGAGCTGTTTTTT
TRBV21-1,TRBJ1-6,-,-,CASSKGPGQGESPLHF,TGTGCCAGCAGCAAAGGTCCGGGACAGGGGGAATCACCCCTCCACTTT
TRBV7-7,TRBJ2-5,TRBD1,-,CASSLDRGPQETQYF,TGTGCTAGCAGCTTGGACAGGGGCCCCCAAGAGACCCAGTACTTC
TRBV27,TRBJ1-5,-,-,CASSLGGNNQPQHF,TGTGCCAGCAGTTTGGGAGGGAACAATCAGCCCCAGCATTTT
TRBV9,TRBJ1-1,-,few,CASSVGGVGEAFF,TGTGCCAGCAGCGTAGGCGGGGTTGGTGAAGCTTTCTTT
TRBV6-5,TRBJ2-3,TRBD2,-,CASSYAGVDTDTQYF,TGTGCCAGCAGTTACGCGGGAGTGGACACAGATACGCAGTATTTT
TRBV25-1,TRBJ1-5,-,-,CASSEYRRGNSNQPQHF,TGTGCCAGCAGTGAATATAGGAGGGGAAATAGCAATCAGCCCCAGCATTTT
TRBV28,TRBJ1-1,-,-,CASSLSNTFAEAFF,TGTGCCAGCAGTTTAAGTAATACTTTCGCTGAAGCTTTCTTT
TRBV2,TRBJ2-7,-,-,CASSDSRDYEQYF,TGTGCCAGCAGTGACAGCAGGGACTACGAGCAGTACTTC
TRBV18,TRBJ2-5,-,-,CASSPTGRETQYF,TGTGCCAGCTCACCGACAGGGAGGGAGACCCAGTACTTC
TRBV6-1,TRBJ1-2,-,-,CASSPRRGGYYTF,TGTGCCAGCAGCCCAAGGCGGGGCGGATACTACACCTTC
TRBV19,TRBJ2-2,TRBD2,-,CASSPSGLWTGELFF,TGTGCCAGTAGTCCTTCGGGACTATGGACCGGGGAGCTGTTTTTT
TRBV5-7,TRBJ1-6,-,-,CASSLPGRQSSYNSPLHF,TGTGCCAGCAGCTTGCCCGGGCGGCAGAGCTCCTATAATTCACCCCTCCACTTT
TRBV7-4,TRBJ1-3,-,once,CASHFPASGNTIYF,TGTGCCAGCCACTTTCCGGCCTCTGGAAACACCATATATTTT
TRBV2,TRBJ2-2,-,-,CASRDTGELFF,TGTGCCAGCAGAGACACCGGGGAGCTGTTTTTT
TRBV6-5,TRBJ2-7,-,-,CASSRTEREQYF,TGTGCCAGCAGTCGGACGGAACGAGAGCAGTACTTC
TRBV5-1,TRBJ2-7,TRBD1,-,CASRDRVTYEQYF,TGCGCCAGCCGGGACAGGGTGACCTACGAGCAGTACTTC
TRBV9,TRBJ2-7,TRBD1,-,CASSPGQGVNTYYEQYF,TGTGCCAGCAGCCCCGGACAGGGGGTCAATACCTACTACGAGCAGTACTTC
TRBV25-1,TRBJ1-1,-,-,CASSERRDTEAFF,TGTGCCAGCAGTGAACGGAGGGACACTGAAGCTTTCTTT
TRBV5-1,TRBJ2-7,TRBD1,-,CASSLAGTGGYEQYF,TGCGCCAGCAGCTTGGCGGGGACAGGGGGCTACGAGCAGTACTTC
TRBV5-1,TRBJ2-3,TRBD2,-,CASSLGLAGGSGTDTQYF,TGCGCCAGCAGCTTGGGACTAGCGGGAGGGTCGGGCACAGATACGCAGTATTTT
TRBV29-1,TRBJ1-2,-,-,CSVWTGSNYGYTF,TGCAGCGTTTGGACTGGATCAAACTATGGCTACACCTTC
TRBV7-9,TRBJ1-1,-,-,CASSPENTEAFF,TGTGCCAGCAGCCCCGAGAACACTGAAGCTTTCTTT
TRBV15,TRBJ2-7,-,-,CATSRDQARQGGDEQYF,TGTGCCACCAGCAGAGATCAGGCGAGGCAGGGGGGAGACGAGCAGTACTTC
TRBV27,TRBJ1-1,TRBD1,once,CASRPPGGVGTEAFF,TGTGCCAGCAGACCCCCAGGGGGGGTAGGGACTGAAGCTTTCTTT
TRBV28,TRBJ1-5,-,-,CASSLSSAEKPQHF,TGTGCCAGCAGTTTATCGTCAGCGGAAAAGCCCCAGCATTTT
TRBV18,TRBJ1-5,TRBD1,-,CASSPATGSTQPQHF,TGTGCCAGCTCACCGGCGACAGGGTCAACTCAGCCCCAGCATTTT
TRBV11-3,TRBJ2-5,TRBD2,-,CASSPGTREETQYF,TGTGCCAGCAGCCCCGGGACTAGAGAAGAGACCCAGTACTTC
TRBV18,TRBJ2-3,-,-,CASSPLEGIGSTDTQYF,TGTGCCAGCTCACCACTCGAAGGGATTGGCAGCACAGATACGCAGTATTTT
TRBV19,TRBJ2-1,-,-,CASSIAGASSYNEQFF,TGTGCCAGTAGTATAGCGGGGGCGAGCTCCTACAATGAGCAGTTCTTC
TRBV9,TRBJ1-1,-,-,CASNPTGNTEAFF,TGTGCCAGCAACCCGACAGGGAACACTGAAGCTTTCTTT